Following are 6 T cell receptor beta chains from one sample sequenced in a study of blood T cells in healthy people across ages. A second PCR of 7 to 11 cycles used a sample-barcoded 5' primer and a J-beta primer mix. TCRdb ran MiXCR on the 5' RACE reads and lists one entry per CDR3 protein. This table holds roughly 1.9 million distinct CDR3 sequences, roughly two fifths found once. Sequencing used blood. Receptors were obtained from a human donor in good health.

The V call is TRBV11-3, the J call TRBJ2-1; no clear D. CDR1 and CDR2 (germline): SGHNT, YENEEA. This CDR3 has 15 amino acids. V was shortened by 7 bases and J by 0 bases, with 13 bases between the two germline ends. CDR3 sequence reads: CASTPGFRSYNEQFF. The CDR3 region has the DNA TGTGCCAGCACCCCAGGCTTTCGCTCCTACAATGAGCAGTTCTTC.

The chain has TRBV28 and TRBJ2-1, with 12 nucleotides matching TRBD2. The ends lost 5 bases at V and 5 bases at J; junction bases unmatched: 4. CDR3 length equals 15 residues. Germline V gene lookup returns CDR1 MDHEN and CDR2 SYDVKM. Here the CDR3 reads CASSPTSGSNNEQFF. In nucleotides, the CDR3 is TGTGCCAGCAGTCCGACTAGCGGGAGCAACAATGAGCAGTTCTTC.

The chain joins TRBV11-2 to TRBJ1-1; D remains unclear. The germline CDR1 and CDR2 sequences are SGHAT and FQNNGV. The CDR3 is 12 amino acids. Trimming shortened V by 6 bases and J by 6 bases, and 11 bases separated the two germline ends. The CDR3 nucleotides read TGTGCCAGCAGACTGAATCGGGCTGAAGCTTTCTTT. Protein product: CASRLNRAEAFF.

In its sample, this clonotype was seen a few times. J is TRBJ1-2 and V is TRBV6-5; D gene uncertain. This CDR3 spans 13 amino acids. V shed 6 bases and J shed 3 bases, with 11 bases lying between them. Germline-derived CDR1 and CDR2 are MNHEY and SVGAGI. The chain's CDR3 is CASSRNRDYGYTF. The CDR3 region has the DNA TGTGCCAGCAGCCGGAATAGAGACTATGGCTACACCTTC.

The DNA for the CDR3 is TGTGCCAGCAGTCCCGGGACACTGCTTTCTTGCGAGCAGTACTTC. Amino acids: CASSPGTLLSCEQYF. The gene calls are TRBV6-9 and TRBJ2-7; TRBD1 is a possible D gene (6 bases). This CDR3 region has 15 residues. The ends were cut back, 5 bases at V and 6 bases at J, with 20 bases in the middle. Germline V gene sequence: CDR1 MNHGY, CDR2 SVAAGI.

This clonotype was observed many times. The J gene is TRBJ1-5, the V gene TRBV7-2; D is uncertain. Trimming pared 1 base from V and 7 bases from J, leaving 8 bases between. Per the germline V gene, CDR1 is SGHTA and CDR2 is FQGNSA. This CDR3 has 13 residues. The DNA for the CDR3 is TGTGCCAGCAGCTTAGAGGGCAGGCAGCCCCAGCATTTT. Translating gives CASSLEGRQPQHF.